This is a list of T cell receptor beta chains from one sample in a study of blood T cell repertoires in COVID-19. The repertoire was sequenced with immunoSEQ multiplex PCR; TCRdb's copy has only in-frame clones and lacks some. The sample lists around 100,000 clones, over 75% occurring once. Sequenced input: peripheral blood. Source of these receptors: a man in his 70s with active or convalescent COVID-19. The conserved cysteine and the conserved F or W are not part of the CDR3 here.

cdr3_aa | j_call | v_call
ASSETSPGLAH | TRBJ2-7 | TRBV2
SDTSTGYGYT | TRBJ1-2 | TRBV29-1
ASSEEAAGALSSYNEQF | TRBJ2-1 | TRBV2
ASSVGTSGGAYEQF | TRBJ2-1 | TRBV9
ASSLVSDTGELF | TRBJ2-2 | TRBV5-1
ASTRVGGNTEAF | TRBJ1-1 | TRBV9
ASSEARLKMNTEAF | TRBJ1-1 | TRBV2
ASGQGISEQY | TRBJ2-7 | TRBV2
ASSHQGWTYGDGYT | TRBJ1-2 | TRBV14
ASSQEGLAHPSYNEQF | TRBJ2-1 | TRBV4-1
ASSRTSGGSRSYNEQF | TRBJ2-1 | TRBV7-2
ASSIHQGDSPLH | TRBJ1-6 | TRBV28
ASSEDRNYGYT | TRBJ1-2 | TRBV6-6
ASNRLAGGENEQF | TRBJ2-1 | TRBV2
ASSYTRASYEQY | TRBJ2-7 | TRBV6-5
ASSPTGGLTNEKLF | TRBJ1-4 | TRBV27
ASSLRQSHEQF | TRBJ2-1 | TRBV3-1/TRBV3-2
ASSLPSGGRDEQF | TRBJ2-1 | TRBV5-4
ASSQAGGYRNTIY | TRBJ1-3 | TRBV4-2
ANPTGDEETQY | TRBJ2-5 | TRBV10-2
ASSGQMNTEAF | TRBJ1-1 | TRBV10-2
ASSSGTGSNYGYT | TRBJ1-2 | TRBV28
SATAGLGYT | TRBJ1-2 | TRBV20-1
ASSLSGADPLYEQY | TRBJ2-7 | TRBV5-1
ASSLTAGGPESYNEQF | TRBJ2-1 | TRBV27
ASSRGDPGVNEQF | TRBJ2-1 | TRBV6-6
ASNRGNTGELF | TRBJ2-2 | TRBV5-1
ATSRNKGGASLNSPLH | TRBJ1-6 | TRBV15
ATSERSGTISYNEQF | TRBJ2-1 | TRBV15
ASSHTPGLAGAWETQY | TRBJ2-5 | TRBV3-1/TRBV3-2
ASSRQQGRLRETQY | TRBJ2-5 | TRBV5-5
ASSQGPRSLTGGRYEQY | TRBJ2-7 | TRBV4-1
ASSRTGSDYGYT | TRBJ1-2 | TRBV7-9
ASSPKENSGNTIY | TRBJ1-3 | TRBV18
ASSSRENEKLF | TRBJ1-4 | TRBV28
ASSLMTITDTQY | TRBJ2-3 | TRBV19
SARAGGEQY | TRBJ2-7 | TRBV20-1
ASSNRQKDTEAF | TRBJ1-1 | TRBV21-1
AEVREPGNTIY | TRBJ1-3 | TRBV25-1
ASSFTRQGRTEAF | TRBJ1-1 | TRBV27
ASSPGPGELF | TRBJ2-2 | TRBV6-5
SARGTEAF | TRBJ1-1 | TRBV20-1
ASSRLNRGSSYEQY | TRBJ2-7 | TRBV4-1
ASSSTGGGYT | TRBJ1-2 | TRBV5-1
ASIFDRGNYGYT | TRBJ1-2 | TRBV2
ACGPGTDTQY | TRBJ2-3 | TRBV30
ASSRFEQRDPEAF | TRBJ1-1 | TRBV11-2
ASSSDRNQPQH | TRBJ1-5 | TRBV7-2
ASSLSPSSGYPYEQY | TRBJ2-7 | TRBV5-1